The following is a T cell receptor (beta chain) sequence with its context. The sample originates from a study of T cell changes during pregnancy in multiple sclerosis. Trimming removed 4 bases at V and 6 bases at J, with 16 bases between. The germline CDR1 and CDR2 sequences are SGHDT and YYEEEE. This CDR3 spans 15 amino acids. The repertoire was sequenced with immunoSEQ multiplex PCR; TCRdb's copy has only in-frame clones and lacks some. The sample carries 45,000 to 50,000 clones, more than 85% recorded once. The rearrangement uses TRBV5-6 and TRBJ2-2; possibly TRBD1 for D (6 bases). The source material was peripheral blood, sampled in the third trimester of pregnancy. The clonotype was recovered from a female donor with multiple sclerosis, enrolled in a pregnancy study. The CDR3 DNA sequence: TGTGCCAGCAGCCGGACAGTATCGCTAGCCGGGGAGCTGTTTTTT. Its protein is CASSRTVSLAGELFF.